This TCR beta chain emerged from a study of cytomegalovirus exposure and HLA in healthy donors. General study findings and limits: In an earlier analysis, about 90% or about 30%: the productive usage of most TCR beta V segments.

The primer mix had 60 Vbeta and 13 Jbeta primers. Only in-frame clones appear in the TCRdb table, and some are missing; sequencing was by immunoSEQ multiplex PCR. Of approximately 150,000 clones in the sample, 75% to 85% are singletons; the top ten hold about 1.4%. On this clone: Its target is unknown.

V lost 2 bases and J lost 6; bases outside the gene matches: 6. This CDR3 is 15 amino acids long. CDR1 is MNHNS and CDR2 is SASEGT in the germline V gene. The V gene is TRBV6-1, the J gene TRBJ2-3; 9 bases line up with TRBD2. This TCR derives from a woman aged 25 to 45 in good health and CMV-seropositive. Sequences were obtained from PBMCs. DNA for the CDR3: TGTGCCAGCAGTGAAATTGGGACTAGCCGTGATACGCAGTATTTT. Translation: CASSEIGTSRDTQYF.